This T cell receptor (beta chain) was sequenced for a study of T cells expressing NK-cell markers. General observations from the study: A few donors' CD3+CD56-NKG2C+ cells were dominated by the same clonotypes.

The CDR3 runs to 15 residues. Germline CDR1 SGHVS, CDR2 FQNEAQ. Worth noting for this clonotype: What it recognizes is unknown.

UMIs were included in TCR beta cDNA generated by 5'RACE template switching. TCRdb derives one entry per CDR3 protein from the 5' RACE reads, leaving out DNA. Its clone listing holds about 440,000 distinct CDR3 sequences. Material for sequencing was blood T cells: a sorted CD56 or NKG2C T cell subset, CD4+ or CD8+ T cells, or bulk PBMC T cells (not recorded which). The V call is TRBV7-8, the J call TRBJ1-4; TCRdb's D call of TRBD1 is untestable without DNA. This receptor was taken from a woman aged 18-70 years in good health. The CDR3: CASSLTTGKPEKLFF.